This T cell receptor beta chain was identified in a study of blood T cell repertoires in COVID-19. Overall study context: Sample material is recorded as cDNA or gDNA derived from T cells, B-cell-depleted T cells, or PBMCs.

Looked up from germline, CDR1 is SEHNR and CDR2 is FQNEAQ (reference sequence). The ends lost 5 bases at V and 2 bases at J; junction bases unmatched: 10. CDR3 size: 16 residues. The protocol was immunoSEQ multiplex PCR, while the TCRdb copy is restricted to in-frame clones and leaves out a portion. The sample records tens of thousands of clones, roughly 80% being singletons. The rearrangement links TRBV7-9 to TRBJ2-3, with 7 bases fitting TRBD2. Sequences were obtained from peripheral blood. The clonotype comes from an elderly woman with active or convalescent COVID-19. Here the CDR3 reads CASSRSRLANTDTQYF. The CDR3 DNA follows: TGTGCCAGCAGCCGGTCCCGACTAGCTAACACAGATACGCAGTATTTT.